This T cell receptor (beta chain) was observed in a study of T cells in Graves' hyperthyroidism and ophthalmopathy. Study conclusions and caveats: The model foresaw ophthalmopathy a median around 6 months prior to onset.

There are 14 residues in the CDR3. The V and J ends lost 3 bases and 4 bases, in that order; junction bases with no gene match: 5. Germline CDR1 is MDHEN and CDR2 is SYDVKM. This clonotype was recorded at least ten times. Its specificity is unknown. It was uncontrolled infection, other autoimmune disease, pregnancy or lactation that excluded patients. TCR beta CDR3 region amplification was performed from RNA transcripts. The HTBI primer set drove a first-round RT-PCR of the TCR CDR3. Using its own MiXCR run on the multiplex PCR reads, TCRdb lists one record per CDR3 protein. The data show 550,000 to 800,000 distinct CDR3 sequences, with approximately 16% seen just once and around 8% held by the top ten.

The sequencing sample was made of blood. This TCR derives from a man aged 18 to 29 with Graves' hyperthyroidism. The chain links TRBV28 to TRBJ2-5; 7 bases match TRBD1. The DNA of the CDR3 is TGTGCCAGCAGTTTTCCAGGGGGAAGAGAGACCCAGTACTTC. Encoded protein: CASSFPGGRETQYF.